The clone carrying this TCR beta chain was seen only once. This sample was included in a study of blood T cell repertoires in COVID-19. The germline gives CDR1 MNHEY, CDR2 SMNVEV (reference sequence). The CDR3 covers 14 residues. Trimming took off 3 bases at V and 2 bases at J, with 11 bases between the two ends. Profiled with immunoSEQ multiplex PCR; TCRdb holds only in-frame clones, not every one. The table lists 200,000 to 250,000 clones, approximately 83% of them singletons. What was sequenced was peripheral blood. This sequence joins TRBV27 and TRBJ2-7; tentative D call: TRBD2 (5 bases). The sequence was obtained from a woman in her twenties or thirties who had recovered from COVID-19. The CDR3 coding sequence is TGTGCCAGCAGTTTGAAGAGGGCGACCTACGAGCAGTACTTC. It codes for CASSLKRATYEQYF.